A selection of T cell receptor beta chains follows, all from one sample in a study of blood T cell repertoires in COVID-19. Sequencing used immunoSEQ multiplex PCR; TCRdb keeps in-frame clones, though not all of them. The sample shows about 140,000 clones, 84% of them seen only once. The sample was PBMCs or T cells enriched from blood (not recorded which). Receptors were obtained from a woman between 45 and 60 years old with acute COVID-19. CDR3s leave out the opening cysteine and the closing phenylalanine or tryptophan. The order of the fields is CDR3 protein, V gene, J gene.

ASSPGLQISGANVLT	TRBV19	TRBJ2-6
ASSESSQGASYEQF	TRBV10-1	TRBJ2-1
ASSDSPGNPRDSNQPQH	TRBV6-4	TRBJ1-5
ASSQESTQACRQPQH	TRBV3-1/TRBV3-2	TRBJ1-5
ASSWTENTEAF	TRBV7-2	TRBJ1-1
ASSLTLLAGGHTQY	TRBV7-2	TRBJ2-3
ASSAQGYEQY	TRBV11-1	TRBJ2-7
ASSPRGSGVDGYT	TRBV4-3	TRBJ1-2
ASSLAYYRGRGGYT	TRBV19	TRBJ1-2
ASSQETGGNNQPQH	TRBV7-8	TRBJ1-5
ASKRTGGSYNEQF	TRBV5-1	TRBJ2-1
ASSQVYVPSGTLNEQF	TRBV4-1	TRBJ2-1
ASSQTFSTGNTIY	TRBV3-1/TRBV3-2	TRBJ1-3
ASSEDGGLGAF	TRBV6-1	TRBJ1-1
ASSPGTGGYNEQF	TRBV18	TRBJ2-1
ASSLGAHSYEQY	TRBV7-2	TRBJ2-7
ASSPRRGSTGELF	TRBV7-3	TRBJ2-2
ASSLSGVDNEQF	TRBV7-2	TRBJ2-1
ASSYSAAGGPSVGNEQF	TRBV6-2/TRBV6-3	TRBJ2-1
ASSLPGAYEQY	TRBV5-1	TRBJ2-7
ASSPGQGTYYGYT	TRBV27	TRBJ1-2
ASSQGPGTSGTSDTQY	TRBV4-2	TRBJ2-3
ASSPLAVSYEQY	TRBV19	TRBJ2-7
ASSELGTGRDYGYT	TRBV6-2/TRBV6-3	TRBJ1-2
ASSATGGVEKLF	TRBV25-1	TRBJ1-4
ASSLVTGNTEAF	TRBV7-9	TRBJ1-1
SASLWRGYEQY	TRBV20-1	TRBJ2-7
ASSLGATLPEDTQY	TRBV13	TRBJ2-3
ASSPAVVLAGGIFSYEQY	TRBV18	TRBJ2-7
ASSLGTSGRWEQY	TRBV7-8	TRBJ2-7
ASSLGTGETYEQY	TRBV7-6	TRBJ2-7
ASSGAAGTGGRGSYNSPLH	TRBV5-1	TRBJ1-6
ASSLDRGNTEAF	TRBV27	TRBJ1-1
ASSLAIGGDYGYT	TRBV5-5	TRBJ1-2
ASSIQTGMDEQY	TRBV19	TRBJ2-7
ASSLELGREAY	TRBV7-8	TRBJ2-7